This T cell receptor (beta chain) appears in the sequencing data of a study of blood T cells in healthy people across ages. Study-wide results and caveats: Those diversity estimates obtained from one million T cells were thought to be underestimates.

In this sample, this clonotype turned up many times. Its antigen is unknown. A minimum of 7 million PBMCs was isolated per sample. In germline, CDR1 is SGHTA, CDR2 FQGNSA. With 6 bases removed from V and 4 bases from J, the gap between germline ends came to 10 bases. The CDR3 runs 12 residues. Primers used in a second PCR of roughly 6 to 11 cycles were a sample-barcoded 5' primer and a J-beta primer mix. TCRdb reprocessed the 5' RACE reads via MiXCR and lists one record per CDR3 protein. The sample holds about 970,000 distinct CDR3 sequences, roughly half seen once. This rearrangement joins TRBV7-2 to TRBJ2-7; D is uncertain. Sequencing was carried out using blood. The sequence derives from a woman in her fifties or sixties in good health. CDR3 bases: TGTGCCAGCAGTTTGGTTAGGTACGAGCAGTACTTC. Its protein product is CASSLVRYEQYF.